A selection of T cell receptor beta chains follows, all from one sample in a study of blood T cell repertoires in COVID-19. Method: immunoSEQ multiplex PCR; TCRdb's copy keeps in-frame clones and lacks some. The sample contains roughly 200,000 clones, approximately 81% of which appear only once. The sequencing input was peripheral blood. The receptors were sampled from a person between 65 and 80 years old with COVID-19, enrolled during active disease. Each CDR3 is given with its conserved first and last residue. A D gene is named only where the DNA matches it firmly. Clone size, where shown, is once, few, many, or a class for clones that have expanded.

V gene: TRBV5-5; D gene: TRBD1; clone size: .; J gene: TRBJ1-1; CDR3 DNA: TGTGCCAGCAGCCCGACAGGGAAGAACACTGAAGCTTTCTTT; CDR3 protein: CASSPTGKNTEAFF
V gene: TRBV7-2; D gene: TRBD2; clone size: .; J gene: TRBJ2-5; CDR3 DNA: TGTGCCAGCAGCCTTGGACTAGCGGGGGGCCAAGAGACCCAGTACTTC; CDR3 protein: CASSLGLAGGQETQYF
V gene: TRBV19; D gene: .; clone size: .; J gene: TRBJ2-2; CDR3 DNA: TGTGCCAGTAGTTTACAGGGAATCACCGGGGAGCTGTTTTTT; CDR3 protein: CASSLQGITGELFF
V gene: TRBV20-1; D gene: TRBD2; clone size: .; J gene: TRBJ2-3; CDR3 DNA: TGTAGTGCTAGTAGTGGACTAGCGGGAGGGCCGGCGGAAGATACGCAGTATTTT; CDR3 protein: CSASSGLAGGPAEDTQYF
V gene: TRBV4-2; D gene: .; clone size: many; J gene: TRBJ2-6; CDR3 DNA: TGTGCCAGCAGCCAAGAAAGAGGTGGGGCCAACGTCCTGACTTTC; CDR3 protein: CASSQERGGANVLTF
V gene: TRBV18; D gene: TRBD1; clone size: .; J gene: TRBJ1-4; CDR3 DNA: TGTGCCAGCTCACTTACGGACAGGGGTGGAGAAAAACTGTTTTTT; CDR3 protein: CASSLTDRGGEKLFF
V gene: TRBV19; D gene: .; clone size: .; J gene: TRBJ2-1; CDR3 DNA: TGTGCCAGTAGTATGAACAATGTGCGGATTAATGAGCAGTTCTTC; CDR3 protein: CASSMNNVRINEQFF
V gene: TRBV6-2/TRBV6-3; D gene: TRBD2; clone size: .; J gene: TRBJ2-2; CDR3 DNA: TGTGCCAGCAGTTACTCCGGGAGGACCGGGGAGCTGTTTTTT; CDR3 protein: CASSYSGRTGELFF
V gene: TRBV28; D gene: .; clone size: once; J gene: TRBJ1-5; CDR3 DNA: TGTGCCAGCATAAGGGGCTCAGATCAGCCCCAGCATTTT; CDR3 protein: CASIRGSDQPQHF
V gene: TRBV6-1; D gene: .; clone size: once; J gene: TRBJ1-6; CDR3 DNA: TGTGCCAGCAGTGAAGCTCCAGACTTTAATTATAATTCACCCCTCCACTTT; CDR3 protein: CASSEAPDFNYNSPLHF
V gene: TRBV10-3; D gene: .; clone size: .; J gene: TRBJ1-1; CDR3 DNA: TGTGCCATCAGTGTTGACGGGATGAAAGATGAAGCTTTCTTT; CDR3 protein: CAISVDGMKDEAFF
V gene: TRBV10-2; D gene: TRBD2; clone size: .; J gene: TRBJ2-7; CDR3 DNA: TGCGCCAGCAGGGGGACTAGCGGGAGTCGGGACTACGAGCAGTACTTC; CDR3 protein: CASRGTSGSRDYEQYF